A selection of T cell receptor beta chains follows, all from one sample in a study of human T cells and chemical hapten exposure. One entry per CDR3 protein, called by TCRdb with MiXCR from the RACE reads. The sample has nearly 350,000 distinct CDR3 sequences, roughly 6.9% seen once. The material was whole blood, obtained in connection with sensitization to the hapten diphenylcyclopropenone (DPC). The receptors derive from a woman younger than 30 with alopecia areata. Some clones in this sample may be carry-over from other donors' samples. The CDR3 runs from the conserved cysteine through the conserved F or W. A D gene is named only where the DNA matches it firmly. Some rows have no size entry. The others give once, few or many, or a class for an expanded clone.

v_gene: TRBV29-1
d_gene: TRBD1
j_gene: TRBJ1-1
abundance: few
CDR3aa: CSVSTGYTEAFF
CDR3nt: TGCAGCGTTTCGACAGGGTACACTGAAGCTTTCTTT

v_gene: TRBV3-1
d_gene: TRBD2
j_gene: TRBJ2-2
abundance: many
CDR3aa: CASRREGEAGELFF
CDR3nt: TGTGCCAGCAGGAGGGAGGGTGAAGCCGGGGAGCTGTTTTTT

v_gene: TRBV28
d_gene: TRBD1
j_gene: TRBJ1-5
abundance: -
CDR3aa: CASSFGTGGIQPQHF
CDR3nt: TGTGCCAGCAGTTTCGGGACAGGGGGAATTCAGCCCCAGCATTTT

v_gene: TRBV13
d_gene: -
j_gene: TRBJ2-6
abundance: -
CDR3aa: CASSFGGLGSGANVLTF
CDR3nt: TGTGCCAGCAGCTTCGGCGGGCTCGGCTCTGGGGCCAACGTCCTGACTTTC

v_gene: TRBV5-1
d_gene: -
j_gene: TRBJ2-5
abundance: many
CDR3aa: CASSFRLRETQYF
CDR3nt: TGCGCCAGCAGCTTCCGACTACGAGAGACCCAGTACTTC

v_gene: TRBV3-1
d_gene: TRBD2
j_gene: TRBJ2-7
abundance: many
CDR3aa: CASSHRLAGAYEQYF
CDR3nt: TGTGCCAGCAGCCACAGACTAGCGGGGGCCTACGAGCAGTACTTC

v_gene: TRBV7-9
d_gene: TRBD1
j_gene: TRBJ1-4
abundance: few
CDR3aa: CASSVGSGTGPREKLFF
CDR3nt: TGTGCCAGCAGCGTAGGTTCCGGGACAGGCCCGCGGGAAAAACTGTTTTTT

v_gene: TRBV4-3
d_gene: TRBD1
j_gene: TRBJ2-3
abundance: many
CDR3aa: CASSPQGDLSYTQYF
CDR3nt: TGCGCCAGCAGCCCACAGGGGGACCTGTCATATACGCAGTATTTT

v_gene: TRBV18
d_gene: -
j_gene: TRBJ2-7
abundance: many
CDR3aa: CASSPLSVSGEQYF
CDR3nt: TGTGCCAGCTCACCATTATCGGTGAGTGGCGAGCAGTACTTC

v_gene: TRBV12-3/TRBV12-4
d_gene: -
j_gene: TRBJ1-5
abundance: -
CDR3aa: CASSQTATNQPQHF
CDR3nt: TGTGCCAGCAGTCAAACGGCGACCAATCAGCCCCAGCATTTT

v_gene: TRBV3-1
d_gene: -
j_gene: TRBJ1-5
abundance: few
CDR3aa: CASSQGQFQPQHF
CDR3nt: TGTGCCAGCAGCCAAGGTCAGTTTCAGCCCCAGCATTTT

v_gene: TRBV5-5
d_gene: TRBD1
j_gene: TRBJ2-3
abundance: few
CDR3aa: CASSFTGQTTDTQYF
CDR3nt: TGTGCCAGCAGCTTTACGGGACAGACAACAGATACGCAGTATTTT

v_gene: TRBV25-1
d_gene: -
j_gene: TRBJ2-1
abundance: -
CDR3aa: CASSEIEGPKNYNEQFF
CDR3nt: TGTGCCAGCAGCGAAATAGAGGGGCCTAAAAATTACAATGAGCAGTTCTTC

v_gene: TRBV6-2/TRBV6-3
d_gene: -
j_gene: TRBJ2-7
abundance: -
CDR3aa: CASRLTQRGEQYF
CDR3nt: TGTGCCAGCAGACTTACCCAGCGAGGCGAGCAGTACTTC

v_gene: TRBV16
d_gene: -
j_gene: TRBJ1-1
abundance: few
CDR3aa: CASSQSEAFF
CDR3nt: TGTGCCAGCAGCCAATCTGAAGCTTTCTTT

v_gene: TRBV4-3
d_gene: TRBD1
j_gene: TRBJ1-1
abundance: many
CDR3aa: CASSRDRGNTEAFF
CDR3nt: TGCGCCAGCAGCCGCGACAGGGGAAACACTGAAGCTTTCTTT

v_gene: TRBV7-2
d_gene: TRBD1
j_gene: TRBJ2-4
abundance: -
CDR3aa: CASSFGPGTGSGIQYF
CDR3nt: TGTGCCAGCAGCTTTGGGCCCGGGACAGGGTCCGGCATTCAGTACTTC

v_gene: TRBV6-5
d_gene: -
j_gene: TRBJ2-5
abundance: -
CDR3aa: CASTGSLEETQYF
CDR3nt: TGTGCCAGCACGGGTAGCCTAGAAGAGACCCAGTACTTC

v_gene: TRBV6-2/TRBV6-3
d_gene: -
j_gene: TRBJ1-1
abundance: few
CDR3aa: CASSYPAETEAFF
CDR3nt: TGTGCCAGCAGTTACCCGGCAGAAACTGAAGCTTTCTTT

v_gene: TRBV4-2
d_gene: -
j_gene: TRBJ1-5
abundance: few
CDR3aa: CASSPRPGDDQPQHF
CDR3nt: TGTGCCAGCAGCCCCCGACCAGGGGACGATCAGCCCCAGCATTTT

v_gene: TRBV5-1
d_gene: -
j_gene: TRBJ1-2
abundance: -
CDR3aa: CASSQDTYYGYTF
CDR3nt: TGCGCCAGCAGCCAAGACACCTACTATGGCTACACCTTC

v_gene: TRBV28
d_gene: -
j_gene: TRBJ2-7
abundance: few
CDR3aa: CASMIVSYEQYF
CDR3nt: TGTGCCAGCATGATAGTCTCCTACGAGCAGTACTTC

v_gene: TRBV28
d_gene: -
j_gene: TRBJ2-7
abundance: few
CDR3aa: CASSPTLSYEQYF
CDR3nt: TGTGCCAGCAGCCCGACGCTTTCCTACGAGCAGTACTTC

v_gene: TRBV7-9
d_gene: -
j_gene: TRBJ2-7
abundance: many
CDR3aa: CASSSSEGHEQYF
CDR3nt: TGTGCCAGCAGCTCATCAGAGGGTCACGAGCAGTACTTC

v_gene: TRBV28
d_gene: -
j_gene: TRBJ2-7
abundance: many
CDR3aa: CASSILQGSSYEQYF
CDR3nt: TGTGCCAGCAGTATCCTTCAGGGCAGCTCCTACGAGCAGTACTTC

v_gene: TRBV4-3
d_gene: -
j_gene: TRBJ2-2
abundance: -
CDR3aa: CASSQEGPGRTNTGELFF
CDR3nt: TGCGCCAGCAGCCAAGAGGGCCCGGGACGGACGAACACCGGGGAGCTGTTTTTT

v_gene: TRBV4-1
d_gene: -
j_gene: TRBJ1-2
abundance: -
CDR3aa: CASSQVGRTNYGYTF
CDR3nt: TGCGCCAGCAGCCAAGTCGGCAGAACCAACTATGGCTACACCTTC

v_gene: TRBV18
d_gene: TRBD2
j_gene: TRBJ2-3
abundance: many
CDR3aa: CASSRGPTSGGFTDTQYF
CDR3nt: TGTGCCAGCTCACGCGGACCGACTAGCGGGGGTTTCACAGATACGCAGTATTTT

v_gene: TRBV7-3
d_gene: TRBD1
j_gene: TRBJ2-1
abundance: many
CDR3aa: CASSPGQGNSEQFF
CDR3nt: TGTGCCAGCAGCCCTGGACAGGGAAACAGTGAGCAGTTCTTC

v_gene: TRBV5-5
d_gene: -
j_gene: TRBJ2-5
abundance: many
CDR3aa: CASSLVGFPGEVTQYF
CDR3nt: TGTGCCAGCAGCTTGGTGGGGTTTCCGGGGGAGGTGACCCAGTACTTC

v_gene: TRBV12-3/TRBV12-4
d_gene: -
j_gene: TRBJ2-7
abundance: few
CDR3aa: CASSLSEGSYEQYF
CDR3nt: TGTGCCAGCAGTTTAAGCGAGGGAAGCTACGAGCAGTACTTC

v_gene: TRBV6-5
d_gene: -
j_gene: TRBJ1-5
abundance: -
CDR3aa: CASRGWDNQPQHF
CDR3nt: TGTGCCAGCAGGGGGTGGGACAATCAGCCCCAGCATTTT

v_gene: TRBV6-2/TRBV6-3
d_gene: -
j_gene: TRBJ1-5
abundance: -
CDR3aa: CASTKDPLSNQPQHF
CDR3nt: TGTGCCAGTACCAAGGACCCCCTTAGCAATCAGCCCCAGCATTTT

v_gene: TRBV5-4
d_gene: -
j_gene: TRBJ1-1
abundance: few
CDR3aa: CASSQEVYTEAFF
CDR3nt: TGTGCCAGCAGCCAGGAGGTTTACACTGAAGCTTTCTTT

v_gene: TRBV6-1
d_gene: -
j_gene: TRBJ2-7
abundance: -
CDR3aa: CASSVMTGEQYF
CDR3nt: TGTGCCAGCAGTGTAATGACAGGCGAGCAGTACTTC

v_gene: TRBV2
d_gene: TRBD1
j_gene: TRBJ2-1
abundance: many
CDR3aa: CASSGRDSIYNEQFF
CDR3nt: TGTGCCAGCAGCGGCCGGGACAGCATCTACAATGAGCAGTTCTTC

v_gene: TRBV7-9
d_gene: -
j_gene: TRBJ1-2
abundance: -
CDR3aa: CASSLTTSNYGYTF
CDR3nt: TGTGCCAGCAGCTTAACGACGTCTAACTATGGCTACACCTTC

v_gene: TRBV4-3
d_gene: TRBD2
j_gene: TRBJ2-3
abundance: few
CDR3aa: CASSQLMSSGGTDTQYF
CDR3nt: TGCGCCAGCAGCCAACTAATGAGTAGCGGGGGCACAGATACGCAGTATTTT

v_gene: TRBV6-5
d_gene: TRBD2
j_gene: TRBJ2-7
abundance: -
CDR3aa: CASSPPGLARGEQYF
CDR3nt: TGTGCCAGCAGTCCCCCGGGACTAGCTCGAGGCGAGCAGTACTTC

v_gene: TRBV28
d_gene: TRBD2
j_gene: TRBJ2-1
abundance: -
CDR3aa: CASSLFGRGGQNEQFF
CDR3nt: TGTGCCAGCAGTTTATTCGGGCGGGGGGGCCAGAATGAGCAGTTCTTC

v_gene: TRBV7-2
d_gene: -
j_gene: TRBJ1-6
abundance: few
CDR3aa: CASSLVSYTGQILNSPLHF
CDR3nt: TGTGCCAGCAGCTTAGTTAGTTACACTGGGCAGATACTAAATTCACCCCTCCACTTT

v_gene: TRBV5-8
d_gene: -
j_gene: TRBJ1-2
abundance: -
CDR3aa: CASSLKGYGYGYTF
CDR3nt: TGTGCCAGCAGCTTAAAAGGGTATGGCTATGGCTACACCTTC

v_gene: TRBV6-6
d_gene: -
j_gene: TRBJ2-5
abundance: many
CDR3aa: CASSYSPPARQETQYF
CDR3nt: TGTGCCAGCAGCTATAGTCCTCCGGCAAGACAAGAGACCCAGTACTTC

v_gene: TRBV20-1
d_gene: -
j_gene: TRBJ1-1
abundance: many
CDR3aa: CSARVGETEAFF
CDR3nt: TGCAGTGCTAGAGTAGGGGAGACTGAAGCTTTCTTT

v_gene: TRBV7-3
d_gene: -
j_gene: TRBJ2-3
abundance: many
CDR3aa: CASSVTGDTQYF
CDR3nt: TGTGCCAGCAGCGTAACAGGGGATACGCAGTATTTT

v_gene: TRBV6-2/TRBV6-3
d_gene: -
j_gene: TRBJ2-3
abundance: many
CDR3aa: CASSYGGGPDTQYF
CDR3nt: TGTGCCAGCAGTTACGGGGGGGGCCCAGATACGCAGTATTTT

v_gene: TRBV3-1
d_gene: -
j_gene: TRBJ2-7
abundance: many
CDR3aa: CASSPGSHYYEQYF
CDR3nt: TGTGCCAGCAGCCCGGGGAGTCACTACTACGAGCAGTACTTC

v_gene: TRBV28
d_gene: -
j_gene: TRBJ1-5
abundance: -
CDR3aa: CASRLAREGTGQPQHF
CDR3nt: TGTGCCAGCAGGCTCGCCCGGGAAGGGACGGGACAGCCCCAGCATTTT

v_gene: TRBV7-9
d_gene: TRBD1
j_gene: TRBJ2-5
abundance: -
CDR3aa: CASSLGEGAQTQYF
CDR3nt: TGTGCCAGCAGCTTAGGAGAGGGGGCGCAGACCCAGTACTTC

v_gene: TRBV9
d_gene: TRBD1
j_gene: TRBJ2-3
abundance: many
CDR3aa: CASSGGTGLLADTQYF
CDR3nt: TGTGCCAGCAGCGGCGGGACAGGGCTTCTCGCAGATACGCAGTATTTT

v_gene: TRBV6-5
d_gene: TRBD2
j_gene: TRBJ2-3
abundance: many
CDR3aa: CASSPSSGGRDTQYF
CDR3nt: TGTGCCAGCAGCCCATCTAGCGGGGGGCGGGATACGCAGTATTTT

v_gene: TRBV9
d_gene: -
j_gene: TRBJ2-3
abundance: many
CDR3aa: CASSVDWEQSDTQYF
CDR3nt: TGTGCCAGCAGCGTAGATTGGGAGCAGTCAGATACGCAGTATTTT

v_gene: TRBV5-1
d_gene: TRBD1
j_gene: TRBJ2-1
abundance: many
CDR3aa: CASSPGTDKFF
CDR3nt: TGCGCCAGCAGCCCTGGGACAGACAAGTTCTTC

v_gene: TRBV28
d_gene: -
j_gene: TRBJ1-1
abundance: many
CDR3aa: CASTPQVAEAFF
CDR3nt: TGTGCCAGCACCCCTCAGGTTGCTGAAGCTTTCTTT